The 17 T cell receptor beta chains given below trace back to one sample, sequenced in a study of radiotherapy plus CTLA-4 blockade in lung cancer. The repertoire was sequenced with immunoSEQ multiplex PCR; TCRdb's copy has only in-frame clones and lacks some. The sample lists 95,000 to 150,000 clones, 85% to 90% occurring once. The starting material was peripheral blood, obtained from a patient treated with radiotherapy plus ipilimumab. Receptors were obtained from a human donor with non-small cell lung cancer that progressed on radiotherapy plus ipilimumab.

V and J are TRBV5-1 and TRBJ1-3, with 7 bases identical to TRBD1. In germline, CDR1 is SGHRS, CDR2 YFSETQ. The CDR3 length is 16 residues. The V segment lost 5 bases and the J segment 0 bases; nucleotides outside the gene matches: 8. CDR3 nucleotides: TGCGCCAGCAGTCCAGGGGGGACAAGCTCTGGAAACACCATATATTTT. Its protein product is CASSPGGTSSGNTIYF.

The rearrangement links TRBV28 to TRBJ2-7; maybe TRBD1 (6 bases). CDR3 length: 13 residues. Looked up from germline, CDR1 is MDHEN and CDR2 is SYDVKM. The V and J ends lost 7 bases and 2 bases respectively, with 12 bases between them. The CDR3 reads CASKRQAAYEQYF. The CDR3 bases are TGTGCCAGCAAGCGACAGGCCGCCTACGAGCAGTACTTC. Full variable domain (rest looked up from reference TRBV28 and TRBJ2-7): DVKVTQSSRYLVKRTGEKVFLECVQDMDHENMFWYRQDPGLGLRLIYFSYDVKMKEKGDIPEGYSVSREKKERFSLILESASTNQTSMYLCASKRQAAYEQYFGPGTRLTVT.

Comment on this clone: The sample has other DNA sequences that encode this CDR3 too. The chain employs TRBV6-1 and TRBJ1-2, with D unresolved. The CDR3 sequence is 13 residues long. V gave up 0 bases and J gave up 3 bases, with 5 bases separating them. Germline lookup yields CDR1 MNHNS and CDR2 SASEGT. The CDR3 DNA follows: TGTGCCAGCAGTGAAGCGGGAGACTATGGCTACACCTTC. It codes for CASSEAGDYGYTF.

This clone was found a few times. The gene calls are TRBV28 and TRBJ1-2; D remains ambiguous. This CDR3 region has 12 residues. The germline V gene has CDR1 MDHEN and CDR2 SYDVKM. Trimming took 2 bases from V and 8 from J, leaving 9 bases between them. The DNA for the CDR3 is TGTGCCAGCAGTTTAATAGGGTGGGGCTACACCTTC. This gives the protein CASSLIGWGYTF.

V and J are TRBV7-6 and TRBJ2-3, with 7 bases identical to TRBD2. The junction had 15 bases not matched to a gene; V was cut back by 5 bases and J by 1 base. Germline loops: CDR1 SGHVS, CDR2 FNYEAQ. This CDR3 is 18 amino acids long. The CDR3 protein is CASSGPETSSHGTDTQYF. The CDR3 nucleotides are TGTGCCAGCAGCGGGCCTGAGACTAGCAGCCACGGCACAGATACGCAGTATTTT.

This chain links TRBV7-8 with TRBJ2-3; D is unclear. The germline V and J ends were trimmed by 6 bases and 1 base, with 8 bases remaining between them. CDR1 and CDR2 from the germline V gene are SGHVS and FQNEAQ. The CDR3 totals 13 residues. CDR3 sequence (DNA): TGTGCCAGCAGTATCGGAGGCACAGATACGCAGTATTTT. Amino acids: CASSIGGTDTQYF.

The chain uses TRBV5-6 and TRBJ1-1, with a weak D call TRBD1 (5 bases). The length of the CDR3 is 15 residues. Germline lookup yields CDR1 SGHDT and CDR2 YYEEEE. V lost 2 bases to trimming and J lost 0 bases, with 11 bases between them. CDR3 DNA sequence: TGTGCCAGCAGCTTTGAAGACAGAATGAACACTGAAGCTTTCTTT. Protein sequence: CASSFEDRMNTEAFF. The variable domain in full, with the rest retrieved from reference TRBV5-6 and TRBJ1-1, is DAGVTQSPTHLIKTRGQQVTLRCSPKSGHDTVSWYQQALGQGPQFIFQYYEEEERQRGNFPDRFSGHQFPNYSSELNVNALLLGDSALYLCASSFEDRMNTEAFFGQGTRLTVV.

To note about this clone: The junction does not match germline at one end; this may be a read error. This sequence joins TRBV5-1 and TRBJ2-2; 7 bases fit TRBD2. The CDR3 sequence is 17 residues long. Germline V gene data show CDR1 as SGHRS and CDR2 as YFSETQ. This CDR3 is CASSLAGRLALGGELFF. The CDR3 DNA reads TGCGCCAGCAGTTTGGCGGGAAGACTAGCCTTAGGCGGGGAGCTGTTTTTT.

This chain connects TRBV12-5 to TRBJ2-7; TRBD1 matches at 7 bases. J was trimmed by 3 bases and V by 2 bases; bases with no gene match: 13. CDR3 length: 17 residues. CDR1 is LGHNT, CDR2 FRNRAP, per germline. CDR3 sequence reads: CASGLSTSPGQNYEQYF. The CDR3 DNA reads as TGTGCTAGTGGTTTGAGTACATCCCCGGGACAGAACTACGAGCAGTACTTC.

This clone was seen just once. The rearrangement joins TRBV9 to TRBJ2-3; D may be TRBD2 (6 bases). CDR1 is SGDLS, CDR2 YYNGEE, per germline. V lost 0 bases and J lost 5, with 13 bases in between. The CDR3 loop spans 15 amino acids. The CDR3 DNA reads TGTGCCAGCAGCGTAGACGGGAGCGATATAGATACGCAGTATTTT. Translation: CASSVDGSDIDTQYF.

Here the CDR3 reads CASSLSRREQFF. The CDR3 DNA reads TGTGCCAGCAGTTTGAGTCGGCGTGAGCAGTTCTTC. V gene TRBV28 combines with J gene TRBJ2-1; D unclear. The CDR3 is 12 residues long. The V and J ends lost 3 bases and 9 bases respectively, with 9 bases between them. The germline V gene has CDR1 MDHEN and CDR2 SYDVKM.

This clone was seen only once. The genes are TRBV9 and TRBJ1-1; D gene ambiguous. The ends were cut back, 7 bases at V and 1 base at J, with 14 bases in the middle. CDR3 length: 14 amino acids. Per germline, CDR1 SGDLS and CDR2 YYNGEE. In DNA form, the CDR3 reads TGTGCCAGCGGAGATCCGACGGCGAACACTGAAGCTTTCTTT. It yields the protein CASGDPTANTEAFF.

Details on this clone: At the DNA level, this CDR3 is encoded by other sequences in the same sample as well. The V and J genes are TRBV2 and TRBJ1-2, with D possibly being TRBD1 (5 bases). CDR1 is SNHLY, CDR2 FYNNEI, per germline. V dropped 6 bases and J dropped 8 bases, with 10 bases sitting between them. The CDR3 consists of 11 residues. CDR3 loop: CASSPGGGYTF. The CDR3 DNA reads as TGTGCCAGCAGCCCGGGGGGGGGCTACACCTTC.

The genes are TRBV11-2 and TRBJ2-3; 10 positions agree with TRBD1. With 0 bases clipped from V and 10 bases from J, the junction kept 7 bases outside the gene matches. Germline V gene lookup returns CDR1 SGHAT and CDR2 FQNNGV. CDR3 length: 15 residues. The CDR3 DNA sequence: TGTGCCAGCAGCTTAGACCGGGACAGGGGACACGCGCAGTATTTT. Protein sequence: CASSLDRDRGHAQYF. The whole variable domain, remainder taken from reference TRBV11-2 and TRBJ2-3, is EAGVAQSPRYKIIEKRQSVAFWCNPISGHATLYWYQQILGQGPKLLIQFQNNGVVDDSQLPKDRFSAERLKGVDSTLKIQPAKLEDSAVYLCASSLDRDRGHAQYFGPGTRLTVL.

This clone was picked up one time. One junction end does not reproduce the germline sequence, and a read error may be involved. The sample has other DNA sequences that encode this CDR3 too. The V and J genes are TRBV27 and TRBJ2-1; D may be TRBD1 or TRBD2 (5 bases each). Per germline, CDR1 MNHEY and CDR2 SMNVEV (reference sequence). The CDR3 is 15 residues long. The CDR3 loop is CASSPERGWGNEQFF. DNA of the CDR3: TGCGCCAGCAGCCCGGAACGGGGCTGGGGCAATGAGCAGTTCTTC.

This chain uses TRBV10-3 with TRBJ1-5; D remains ambiguous. The CDR3 runs 13 residues. Per germline, CDR1 ENHRY and CDR2 SYGVKD. V dropped 7 bases and J dropped 5 bases, with 12 bases sitting between them. This CDR3 reads CAITGGWDQPQHF. CDR3 sequence (DNA): TGTGCCATCACGGGCGGCTGGGATCAGCCCCAGCATTTT.

The chain employs TRBV7-2 and TRBJ2-3, with D hard to call. V lost 5 bases to trimming and J lost 6 bases, with 9 bases between them. Germline CDR1 and CDR2: SGHTA and FQGNSA. The CDR3 is 12 amino acids. CDR3 sequence (DNA): TGTGCCAGCAGCCGCCCTTGGGATACGCAGTATTTT. Its protein product is CASSRPWDTQYF.